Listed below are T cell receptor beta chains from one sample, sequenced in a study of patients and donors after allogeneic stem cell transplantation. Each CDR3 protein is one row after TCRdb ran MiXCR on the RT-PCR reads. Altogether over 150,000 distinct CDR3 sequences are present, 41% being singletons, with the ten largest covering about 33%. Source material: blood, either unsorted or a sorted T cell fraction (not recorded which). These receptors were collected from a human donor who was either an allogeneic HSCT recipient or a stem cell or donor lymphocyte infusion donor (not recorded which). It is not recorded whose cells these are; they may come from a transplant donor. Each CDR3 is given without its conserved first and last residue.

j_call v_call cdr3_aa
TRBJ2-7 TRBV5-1 ATLRSDRFSYEQY
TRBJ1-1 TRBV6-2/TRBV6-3 ASTVRPRGDTEAF
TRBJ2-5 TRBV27 ASSFRGHGETQY
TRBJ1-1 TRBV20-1 SARVQGVTEAF
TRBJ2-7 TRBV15 ATSRVSQPPFYEQY
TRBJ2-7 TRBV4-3 ASSSEASETPYEQY
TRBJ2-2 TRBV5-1 ASSPEVLALPTGELF
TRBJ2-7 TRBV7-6 ASSLALGSHEQY
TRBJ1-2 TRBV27 ASSPQGLANYGYT
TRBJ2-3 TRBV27 ASYGDTQY
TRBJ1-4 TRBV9 ASSVGGDDEKLF
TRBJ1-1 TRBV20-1 SATLDSWNTEAF
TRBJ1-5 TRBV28 ASLLKSTGSQPQH
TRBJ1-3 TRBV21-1 ASSKGTGQGARGSGNTIY
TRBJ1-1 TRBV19 ASSMIGFRDTEAF
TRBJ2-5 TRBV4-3 ASSQAGTDQETQY
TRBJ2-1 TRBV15 ATSREEHPVYNEQF
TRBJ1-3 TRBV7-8 ASSLGTGWNTIY
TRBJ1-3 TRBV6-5 ASSYGQPSGNTIY
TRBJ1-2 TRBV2 AIITGANYGYT
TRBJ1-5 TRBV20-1 SAQRGAGNQPQH
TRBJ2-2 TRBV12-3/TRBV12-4 ASSLLRAKNTGELF
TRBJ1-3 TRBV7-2 ASSFPRQGGNTIY
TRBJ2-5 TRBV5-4 AEGGGQETQY
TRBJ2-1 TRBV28 ASISSGAAYNEQF
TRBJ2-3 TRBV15 ATSRTREREADTQY
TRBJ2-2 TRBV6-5 ASSRPEGGELF
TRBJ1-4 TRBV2 ASSRPGVNEKLF
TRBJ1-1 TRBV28 ASSLMGLGLNTEAF
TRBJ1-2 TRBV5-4 ASSSALSYGYT
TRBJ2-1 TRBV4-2 ASSQDDGSNEQF
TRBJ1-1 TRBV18 ASSPVGNTGIGEAF
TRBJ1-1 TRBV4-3 ASSHRQGGGTEAF
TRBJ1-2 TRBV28 ASSYLDYGYT
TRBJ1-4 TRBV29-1 SVAAQEKLF
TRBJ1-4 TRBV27 ASSVTSGPGEKLF
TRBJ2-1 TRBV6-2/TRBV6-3 ASSYVSTSGAPTINEQF
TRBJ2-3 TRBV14 ASSQGLAGTDTQY
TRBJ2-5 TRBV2 ASSGMTSGETQY
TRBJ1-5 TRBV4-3 ASSQGPAIYSNQPQH
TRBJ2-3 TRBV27 ASSPLRVSGTDTQY
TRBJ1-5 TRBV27 ASSLSGYQPQH
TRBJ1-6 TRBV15 AQTTYNSPLH
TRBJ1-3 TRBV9 ASSASRTGGDGNTIY
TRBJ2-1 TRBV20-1 SARLLDNEQF
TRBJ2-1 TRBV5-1 ASSSGLAGGEQF
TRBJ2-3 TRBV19 ASSSEFSTDTQY
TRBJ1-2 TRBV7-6 ASSLLRDTSALTYGYT
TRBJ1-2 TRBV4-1 ASSQDPSALPNYGYT
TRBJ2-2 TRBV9 ASSVEAPQGARTGELF
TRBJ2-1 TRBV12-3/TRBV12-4 ASSLAGVGEQF
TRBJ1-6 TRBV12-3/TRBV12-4 ASSWGAGGASNSPLH